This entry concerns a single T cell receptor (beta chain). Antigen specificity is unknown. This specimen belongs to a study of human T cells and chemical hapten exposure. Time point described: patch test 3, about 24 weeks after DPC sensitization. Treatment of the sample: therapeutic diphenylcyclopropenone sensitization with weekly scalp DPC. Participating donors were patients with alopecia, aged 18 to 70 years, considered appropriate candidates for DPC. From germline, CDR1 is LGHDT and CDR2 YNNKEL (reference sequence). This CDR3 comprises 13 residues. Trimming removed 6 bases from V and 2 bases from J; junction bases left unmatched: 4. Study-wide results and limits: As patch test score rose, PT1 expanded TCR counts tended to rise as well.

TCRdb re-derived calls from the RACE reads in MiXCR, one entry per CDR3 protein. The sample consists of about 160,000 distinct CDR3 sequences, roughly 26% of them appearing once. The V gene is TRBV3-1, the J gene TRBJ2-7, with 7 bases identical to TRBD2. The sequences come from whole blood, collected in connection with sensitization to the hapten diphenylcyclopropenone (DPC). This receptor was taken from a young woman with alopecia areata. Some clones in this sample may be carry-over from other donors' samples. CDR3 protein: CASRPGGAYEQYF. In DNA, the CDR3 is TGTGCCAGCAGACCGGGGGGAGCCTACGAGCAGTACTTC.